These T cell receptor beta chains were read from a single sample in a study. This table comes from immunoSEQ multiplex PCR, and its TCRdb copy is limited to in-frame clones, with some not included. The profile shows around 54,000 clones, 93% of them singletons. Sequenced sample: PBMCs. The receptors here all came from a man aged 35 to 55 with rheumatoid arthritis. CDR3s include the opening cysteine and the closing phenylalanine or tryptophan. The D gene is left open where the match is weak. For some rows the clone size is stated as once, few or many, or as a class when expanded; others skip it.

-	-	TRBV5-1	TRBJ2-7	TGCGCCAGCAGCCCCACCCTCCCGGACAGCTCGGGACAGTACTTC	CASSPTLPDSSGQYF
-	-	TRBV14	TRBJ1-1	TGTGCCAGCAGCCAAGAAGGGGAGGCCAGGGGTGAAGCTTTCTTT	CASSQEGEARGEAFF
once	-	TRBV6-1	TRBJ1-2	TGTGCCAGCAGTGAATTAGCAGATGGCTACACCTTC	CASSELADGYTF
-	TRBD1	TRBV12-5	TRBJ2-7	TGTGCTAGTGGTACCGGGACAGGGGGATTTTACGAGCAGTACTTC	CASGTGTGGFYEQYF
-	TRBD1	TRBV7-9	TRBJ2-1	TGTGCCAGCAGCTCTTCCGGGACAGGGAATGAGCAGTTCTTC	CASSSSGTGNEQFF
-	-	TRBV14	TRBJ2-3	TGTGCCAGCAGCCAAGGCGGGACGGTTACCACAGATACGCAGTATTTT	CASSQGGTVTTDTQYF
-	TRBD1	TRBV28	TRBJ2-1	TGTGCCAGCAGTTCGGGACAGGAGGAGTTCTTC	CASSSGQEEFF
-	-	TRBV20-1	TRBJ1-2	TGCAGCGCCCGGGCTTATGGCTACACCTTC	CSARAYGYTF
-	TRBD2	TRBV27	TRBJ2-1	TGTGCCAGCAGTAACGGCCCGGGACTAGCGGGAAATGAGCAGTTCTTC	CASSNGPGLAGNEQFF
-	-	TRBV27	TRBJ1-6	TGTGCCAGCAGGGAGACAGGCCTATACTTGAGCTCCTATAATTCACCCCTCCACTTT	CASRETGLYLSSYNSPLHF
-	TRBD1	TRBV6-5	TRBJ1-1	TGTGCCAGCAGAACCAGGGGGCCCGGTGAAGCTTTCTTT	CASRTRGPGEAFF
once	TRBD1	TRBV7-8	TRBJ1-2	TGTGCCAGCAGCTCTTCTACGGTGACAGGGAACTATGGCTACACCTTC	CASSSSTVTGNYGYTF
-	TRBD1	TRBV5-1	TRBJ2-1	TGCGCCAGCAGCTTGTCGACAGGGTCGGTCTACAATGAGCAGTTCTTC	CASSLSTGSVYNEQFF
-	TRBD1	TRBV7-6	TRBJ1-5	TGTGCCAGCAGCGGGACAGTCGGAAGAGGGCAGCCCCAGCATTTT	CASSGTVGRGQPQHF
-	-	TRBV6-1	TRBJ2-1	TGTGCCAGCAGTGAAGCGCCTAATGAGCAGTTCTTC	CASSEAPNEQFF
-	TRBD1	TRBV18	TRBJ2-7	TGTGCCAGCTCACTGGGACAGGATTCCTACGAGCAGTACTTC	CASSLGQDSYEQYF
-	TRBD1	TRBV5-1	TRBJ1-2	TGCGCCAGCAGCTTATGGGACAGGGTAGACTATGGCTACACCTTC	CASSLWDRVDYGYTF
-	TRBD1	TRBV27	TRBJ1-1	TGTGCCAGCAGTTCTGGACAGGGGGCCGCTGAAGCTTTCTTT	CASSSGQGAAEAFF
-	-	TRBV6-5	TRBJ2-2	TGTGCCAGCAGTTTGGGGGGAAACACCGGGGAGCTGTTTTTT	CASSLGGNTGELFF
-	-	TRBV9	TRBJ1-1	TGTGCCAGCAGCGTAGGAGACGTACTGAACACTGAAGCTTTCTTT	CASSVGDVLNTEAFF
-	-	TRBV11-3	TRBJ2-6	TGTGCCAGCAGCTTAACCCAGGGTAATCCCAACGTCCTGACTTTC	CASSLTQGNPNVLTF
-	-	TRBV28	TRBJ2-2	TGTGCCAGCAGTTTTTCCGGAACGAACACCGGGGAGCTGTTTTTT	CASSFSGTNTGELFF
-	-	TRBV19	TRBJ1-5	TGTGCCAGTAGTATAGGTCCCCGGGCAGGGGTGTCCGATCAGCCCCAGCATTTT	CASSIGPRAGVSDQPQHF
-	-	TRBV2	TRBJ2-7	TGTGCCAGCAGTGAGAGCGTCCACGAGCAGTACTTC	CASSESVHEQYF
-	TRBD1	TRBV25-1	TRBJ2-1	TGTGCCAGCACATGGGACAGAGCAAATGGGAATGAGCAGTTCTTC	CASTWDRANGNEQFF
once	-	TRBV28	TRBJ1-1	TGTGCCAGCAGAACCTCCGGGGGGGCGACTGAAGCTTTCTTT	CASRTSGGATEAFF
-	TRBD1	TRBV19	TRBJ2-5	TGTGCCAGTAGCCTAACCGGGACAGGGGGCGGAGAGACCCAGTACTTC	CASSLTGTGGGETQYF
-	-	TRBV24-1	TRBJ2-5	TGTGCCACTAGGGGGAACGGGAGGGAGACCCAGTACTTC	CATRGNGRETQYF
-	TRBD2	TRBV5-1	TRBJ2-5	TGCGCCAGCAGCTTGCCTAGCGGGAGTGTGGGAGAGACCCAGTACTTC	CASSLPSGSVGETQYF
-	-	TRBV2	TRBJ1-4	TGTGCCAGCAGTGTTAGGGCAGTAGACCTTAATGAAAAACTGTTTTTT	CASSVRAVDLNEKLFF
-	-	TRBV19	TRBJ1-2	TGTGCCAGTAGTAGTGGTAGAGCAGTCCATGGCTACACCTTC	CASSSGRAVHGYTF
-	TRBD1	TRBV10-3	TRBJ1-1	TGTGCCATCAGAGGGGACAGGGCCTCTGAAGCTTTCTTT	CAIRGDRASEAFF
-	TRBD2	TRBV6-5	TRBJ2-7	TGTGCCAGCAGTTATCAGCGGGGGGGCTTGTACGAGCAGTACTTC	CASSYQRGGLYEQYF
-	-	TRBV18	TRBJ2-5	TGTGCCAGCTCAAACATGGAAGAGACCCAGTACTTC	CASSNMEETQYF
-	TRBD1	TRBV5-4	TRBJ2-1	TGTGCCAGCAATTCCCGGGGGACAGGGGCCTACAATGAGCAGTTCTTC	CASNSRGTGAYNEQFF
-	TRBD1	TRBV6-1	TRBJ1-5	TGTGCCAGCAGTGAACTTGACAGGGGGCCTCCCAATCAGCCCCAGCATTTT	CASSELDRGPPNQPQHF
-	TRBD2	TRBV9	TRBJ2-1	TGTGCCAGCAGCGTAGGAGCGGGGGGCTACAATGAGCAGTTCTTC	CASSVGAGGYNEQFF
-	TRBD2	TRBV11-3	TRBJ2-7	TGTGCCAGCAGCAAAAATAGCGGGAGTTTCTACGAGCAGTACTTC	CASSKNSGSFYEQYF
-	TRBD2	TRBV7-2	TRBJ2-2	TGTGCCAGCAGCTTAGCCCCCCTAAGGGCGGGAGCGGGGGAGCTGTTTTTT	CASSLAPLRAGAGELFF
-	-	TRBV7-3	TRBJ2-1	TGTGCCAGCAGTTTTATGGGGACGGTTAACGATGAGCAGTTCTTC	CASSFMGTVNDEQFF
once	TRBD1	TRBV27	TRBJ1-1	TGTGCCAGCACGCCGGGACAGGGGAACGCAGCGAACACTGAAGCTTTCTTT	CASTPGQGNAANTEAFF
-	TRBD2	TRBV27	TRBJ2-3	TGTGCCAGCAGTTTGCTAGCGGGAGCCCCAGATACGCAGTATTTT	CASSLLAGAPDTQYF
-	TRBD2	TRBV7-8	TRBJ2-2	TGTGCCAGCAGCTTGCCGGGACTAGCGGAGCACACCGGGGAGCTGTTTTTT	CASSLPGLAEHTGELFF
once	-	TRBV19	TRBJ2-7	TGTGCCAGTAGTATAGCGCGGACGGGAGTGGGGCAGTACTTC	CASSIARTGVGQYF
-	-	TRBV4-1	TRBJ1-2	TGCGCCAGCAGCCAAGGGGGATACCGGGACGGGGGTTTCACCTTC	CASSQGGYRDGGFTF